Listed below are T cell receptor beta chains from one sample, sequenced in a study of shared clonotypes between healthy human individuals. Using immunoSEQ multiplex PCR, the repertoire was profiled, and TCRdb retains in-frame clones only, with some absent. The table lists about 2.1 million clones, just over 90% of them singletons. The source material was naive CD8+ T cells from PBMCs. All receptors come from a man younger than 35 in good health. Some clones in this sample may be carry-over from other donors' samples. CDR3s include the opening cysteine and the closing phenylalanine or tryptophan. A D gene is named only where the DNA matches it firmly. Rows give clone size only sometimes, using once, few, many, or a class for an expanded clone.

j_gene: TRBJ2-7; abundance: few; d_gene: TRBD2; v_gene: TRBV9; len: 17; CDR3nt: TGTGCCAGCAGCGCCACCGGGACTAGCGGCCCGGGGTACGAGCAGTACTTC; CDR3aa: CASSATGTSGPGYEQYF
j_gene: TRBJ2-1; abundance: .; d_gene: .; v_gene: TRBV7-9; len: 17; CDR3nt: TGTGCCAGCAGCTCAAGTCCCGGCGGTGTCTTTCCTAATGAGCAGTTCTTC; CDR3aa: CASSSSPGGVFPNEQFF
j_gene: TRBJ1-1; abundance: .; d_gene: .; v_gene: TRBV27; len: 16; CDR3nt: TGTGCCAGCAGTTTGGGGGCAGGATTTATGAACACTGAAGCTTTCTTT; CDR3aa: CASSLGAGFMNTEAFF
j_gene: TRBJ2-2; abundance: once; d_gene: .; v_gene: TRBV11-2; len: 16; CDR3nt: TGTGCCAGCAGCTTAGAGGGCGGCACGAACACCGGGGAGCTGTTTTTT; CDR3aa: CASSLEGGTNTGELFF
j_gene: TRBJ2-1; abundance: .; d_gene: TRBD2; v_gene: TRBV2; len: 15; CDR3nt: TGTGCCAGCTTAAGAGCGGGAGGACCGTACAATGAGCAGTTCTTC; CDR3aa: CASLRAGGPYNEQFF
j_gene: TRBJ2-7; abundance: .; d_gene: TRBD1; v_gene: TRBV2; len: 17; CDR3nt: TGTGCCAGCAGTGAGCTAAGGACAGGTAGAAGCTCCTACGAGCAGTACTTC; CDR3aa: CASSELRTGRSSYEQYF
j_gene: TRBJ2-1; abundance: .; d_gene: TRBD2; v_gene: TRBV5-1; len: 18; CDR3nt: TGCGCCAGCAGCCCGGAGACTCAAGTGGGAGGGGTCTACAATGAGCAGTTCTTC; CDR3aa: CASSPETQVGGVYNEQFF
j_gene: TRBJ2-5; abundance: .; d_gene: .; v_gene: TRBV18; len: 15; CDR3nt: TGTGCCAGCTCACCACGCGGGAACGAGGAAGAGACCCAGTACTTC; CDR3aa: CASSPRGNEEETQYF
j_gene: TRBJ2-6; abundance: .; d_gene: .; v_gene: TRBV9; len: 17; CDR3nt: TGTGCCAGCAGCGTATCGGGGCAAACGGGAGGGGCCAACGTCCTGACTTTC; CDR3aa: CASSVSGQTGGANVLTF
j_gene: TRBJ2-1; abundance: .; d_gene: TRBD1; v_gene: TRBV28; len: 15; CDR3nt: TGTGCCAGCAGTCTAGGACAGGGTTCCTACAATGAGCAGTTCTTC; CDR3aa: CASSLGQGSYNEQFF
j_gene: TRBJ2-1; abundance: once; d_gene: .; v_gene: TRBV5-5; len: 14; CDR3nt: TGTGCCAGCAGCTTGTTTTTGGAGTACAATGAGCAGTTCTTC; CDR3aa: CASSLFLEYNEQFF
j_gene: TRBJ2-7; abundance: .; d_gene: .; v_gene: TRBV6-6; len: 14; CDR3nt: TGTGCCAGCAGCCCTGCGCGGGCGGACTACGAGCAGTACTTC; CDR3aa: CASSPARADYEQYF
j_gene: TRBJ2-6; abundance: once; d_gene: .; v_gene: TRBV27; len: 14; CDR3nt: TGTGCCAGCAGTTCCGGGTACGGGGCCAACGTCCTGACTTTC; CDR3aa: CASSSGYGANVLTF
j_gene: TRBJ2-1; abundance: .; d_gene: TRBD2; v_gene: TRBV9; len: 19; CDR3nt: TGTGCCAGCAGTGACGCCGGGACTAGGACGTTTTGGGACTACAATGAGCAGTTCTTC; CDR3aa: CASSDAGTRTFWDYNEQFF
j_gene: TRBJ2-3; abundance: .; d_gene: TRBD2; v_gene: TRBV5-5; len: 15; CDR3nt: TGTGCCAGCAGCTTTAGCGGGAGGAGCACAGATACGCAGTATTTT; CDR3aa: CASSFSGRSTDTQYF
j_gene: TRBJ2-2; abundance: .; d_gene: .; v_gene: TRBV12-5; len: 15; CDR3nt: TGTGCTAGTGGTATGGGCTCCACTTGGCTGGGGGAGCTGTTTTTT; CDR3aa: CASGMGSTWLGELFF
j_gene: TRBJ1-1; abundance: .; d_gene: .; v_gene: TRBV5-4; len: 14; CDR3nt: TGTGCCAGCAGCCCGGAGGGAGTGAACACTGAAGCTTTCTTT; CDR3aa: CASSPEGVNTEAFF
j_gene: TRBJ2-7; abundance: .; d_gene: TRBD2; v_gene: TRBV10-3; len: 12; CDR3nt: TGTGCCATCACGAGTCTAGCGGGAGATCTGTACTTC; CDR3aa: CAITSLAGDLYF
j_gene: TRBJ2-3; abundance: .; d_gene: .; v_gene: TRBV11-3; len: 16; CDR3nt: TGTGCCAGCAGCGGCCGCGGGGGCCCCCTCACAGATACGCAGTATTTT; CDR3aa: CASSGRGGPLTDTQYF
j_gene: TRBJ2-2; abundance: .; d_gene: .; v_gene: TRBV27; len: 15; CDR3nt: TGTGCCACCAAACCCTCTCTAGCAGCCCCCGGGGAGCTGTTTTTT; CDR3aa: CATKPSLAAPGELFF
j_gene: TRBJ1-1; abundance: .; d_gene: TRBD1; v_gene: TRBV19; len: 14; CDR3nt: TGTGCCAGTAGTATTGGACAGGGGGCCACTGAAGCTTTCTTT; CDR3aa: CASSIGQGATEAFF
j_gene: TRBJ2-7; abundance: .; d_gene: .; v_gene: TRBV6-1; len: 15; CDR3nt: TGTGCCAGCAGTGAAGGACAGGCGGGACCCTACGAGCAGTACTTC; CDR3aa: CASSEGQAGPYEQYF
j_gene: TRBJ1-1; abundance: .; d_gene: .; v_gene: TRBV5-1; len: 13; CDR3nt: TGCGCCAGCAGCCAAGGGATGAACACTGAAGCTTTCTTT; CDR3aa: CASSQGMNTEAFF
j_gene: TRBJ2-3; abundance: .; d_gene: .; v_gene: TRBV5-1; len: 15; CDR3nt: TGCGCCAGCAGCTTGGGGGGCATGGGCACAGATACGCAGTATTTT; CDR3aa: CASSLGGMGTDTQYF
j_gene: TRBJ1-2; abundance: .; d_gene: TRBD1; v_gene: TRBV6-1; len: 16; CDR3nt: TGTGCCAGCAGTGCGACAGGGCCCGCGATCTACTATGGCTACACCTTC; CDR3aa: CASSATGPAIYYGYTF
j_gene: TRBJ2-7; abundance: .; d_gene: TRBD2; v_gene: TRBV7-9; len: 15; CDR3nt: TGTGCCAGCAGCTTACTAGCGGGAGTAGCGTACGAGCAGTACTTC; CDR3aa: CASSLLAGVAYEQYF
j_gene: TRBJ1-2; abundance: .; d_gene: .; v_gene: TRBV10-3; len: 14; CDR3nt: TGTGCCATCAGTGAGCTGGGGGCGGGCTATGGCTACACCTTC; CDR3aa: CAISELGAGYGYTF
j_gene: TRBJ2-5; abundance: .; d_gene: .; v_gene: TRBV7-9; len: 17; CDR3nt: TGTGCCAGCAGCTTAAGGGGGGCAGGAGGAGCCCAGGAGACCCAGTACTTC; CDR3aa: CASSLRGAGGAQETQYF
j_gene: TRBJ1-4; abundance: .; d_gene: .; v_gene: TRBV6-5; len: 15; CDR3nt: TGTGCCAGCAACTCTGGGGGGGCAACTAATGAAAAACTGTTTTTT; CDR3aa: CASNSGGATNEKLFF
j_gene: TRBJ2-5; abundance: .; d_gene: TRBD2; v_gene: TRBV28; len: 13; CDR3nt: TGTGCCAGCAGTTTGGGGGGGGAAGAGACCCAGTACTTC; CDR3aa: CASSLGGEETQYF
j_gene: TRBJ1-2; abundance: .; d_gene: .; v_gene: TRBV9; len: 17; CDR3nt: TGTGCCAGCAGCGTAGTTCTGGGGACGGCATATGGGTTTGGCTACACCTTC; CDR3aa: CASSVVLGTAYGFGYTF
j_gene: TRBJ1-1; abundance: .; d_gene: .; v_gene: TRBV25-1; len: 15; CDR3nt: TGTGCCAGCAGTGAAAGGATGGGACTGATCACTGAAGCTTTCTTT; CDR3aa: CASSERMGLITEAFF
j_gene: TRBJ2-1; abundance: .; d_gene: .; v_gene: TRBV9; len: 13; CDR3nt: TGTGCCAGCAGCCCGGGAGATAACAATGAGCAGTTCTTC; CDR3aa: CASSPGDNNEQFF
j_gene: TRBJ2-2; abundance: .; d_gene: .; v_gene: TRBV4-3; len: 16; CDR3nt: TGCGCCAGCAGCCGCACGTTGGATTGGGACACCGGGGAGCTGTTTTTT; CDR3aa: CASSRTLDWDTGELFF
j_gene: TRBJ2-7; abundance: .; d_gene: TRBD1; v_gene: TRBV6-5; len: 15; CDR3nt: TGTGCCAGCAGTTACTCGAGGGACAGCTCCTACGAGCAGTACTTC; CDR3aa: CASSYSRDSSYEQYF
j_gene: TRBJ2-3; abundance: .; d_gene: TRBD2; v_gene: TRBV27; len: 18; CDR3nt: TGTGCCAGCAGTTTAGAGGCCACTAGCGGGAGCTTCCCAGATACGCAGTATTTT; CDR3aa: CASSLEATSGSFPDTQYF
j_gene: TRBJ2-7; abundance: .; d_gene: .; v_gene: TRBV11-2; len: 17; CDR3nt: TGTGCCAGCAGCCGAGTCGAGGTCTTGCGGGGGCCCTACGAGCAGTACTTC; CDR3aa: CASSRVEVLRGPYEQYF
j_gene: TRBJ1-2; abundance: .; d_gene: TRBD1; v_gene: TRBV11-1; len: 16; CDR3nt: TGTGCCAGCAGCTTATATAGTGCGGGACAGTTATTTGGCTACACCTTC; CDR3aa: CASSLYSAGQLFGYTF
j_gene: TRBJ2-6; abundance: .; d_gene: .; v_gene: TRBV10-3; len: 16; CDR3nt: TGTGCCATCGGTGGGCACCTCATCTCTGGGGCCAACGTCCTGACTTTC; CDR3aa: CAIGGHLISGANVLTF
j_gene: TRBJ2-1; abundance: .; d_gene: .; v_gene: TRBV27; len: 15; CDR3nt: TGTGCCAGCAGTTTTACCCGGGACTGGCGATGGGAGCAGTTCTTC; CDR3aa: CASSFTRDWRWEQFF
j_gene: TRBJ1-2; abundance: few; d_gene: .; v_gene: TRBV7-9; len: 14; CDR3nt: TGTGCCAGCAGCCCCACAGGGAGGGGAGGTGGCTACACCTTC; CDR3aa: CASSPTGRGGGYTF
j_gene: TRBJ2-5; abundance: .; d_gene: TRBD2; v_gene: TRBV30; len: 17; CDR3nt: TGTGCCTGGAGTGTCCTGGCTAGCGGGAGGGGGGGAGAGACCCAGTACTTC; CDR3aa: CAWSVLASGRGGETQYF
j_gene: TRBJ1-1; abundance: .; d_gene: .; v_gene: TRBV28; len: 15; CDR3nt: TGTGCCAGCAGTACTTACAGGGAAGTGAACACTGAAGCTTTCTTT; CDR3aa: CASSTYREVNTEAFF
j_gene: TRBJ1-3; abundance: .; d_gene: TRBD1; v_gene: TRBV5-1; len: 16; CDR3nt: TGCGCCAGCAGCCGTACGGACAGGATCTCTGGAAACACCATATATTTT; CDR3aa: CASSRTDRISGNTIYF
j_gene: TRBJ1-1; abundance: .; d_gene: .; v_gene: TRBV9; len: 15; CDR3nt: TGTGCCAGCAGCGTAGGAGGGGGAGCGAACACTGAAGCTTTCTTT; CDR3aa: CASSVGGGANTEAFF
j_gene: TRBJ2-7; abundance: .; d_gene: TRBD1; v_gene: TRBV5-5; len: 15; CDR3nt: TGTGCCAGCAGCTTGTCTGGGACAGTTGACTACGAGCAGTACTTC; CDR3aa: CASSLSGTVDYEQYF
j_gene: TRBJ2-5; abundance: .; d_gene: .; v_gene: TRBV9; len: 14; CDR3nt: TGTGCCAGCAGCGTACAGGGGGGGCAAGAGACCCAGTACTTC; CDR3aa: CASSVQGGQETQYF
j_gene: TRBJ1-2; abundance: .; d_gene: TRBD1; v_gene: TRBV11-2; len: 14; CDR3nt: TGTGCCAGCAGCTTGATCGGGACAGCGTATGGCTACACCTTC; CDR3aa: CASSLIGTAYGYTF